This T cell receptor (beta chain) was captured by sequencing in a study of OX40 agonist ivuxolimab in advanced cancers. Measured with immunoSEQ multiplex PCR; TCRdb has only the in-frame clones, and not every one. Of about 73,000 clones in the sample, more than 80% were seen once. V was trimmed by 6 bases and J by 8 bases, leaving 16 bases between them. Germline V lookup: CDR1 SQVTM, CDR2 ANQGSEA. The CDR3 contains 12 residues. Samples of blood were obtained at baseline, on cycle 4 day 1, and on cycle 7 day 1. The origin of this receptor is an adult with an advanced solid tumor such as melanoma, head and neck, liver or kidney cancer. The chain couples TRBV29-1 to TRBJ1-2; the D gene is possibly TRBD1 (6 bases). The sequencing here drew on CD4+ or CD8+ T cells sorted from blood, taken in a trial of the OX40 agonist ivuxolimab. The CDR3 DNA is TGCAGCGTGGGAACAGGGCGAGGGGGCTACACCTTC. The encoded protein is CSVGTGRGGYTF.